Below are 30 T cell receptor beta chains sequenced from a single sample in a study of cytomegalovirus exposure and HLA in healthy donors. The PCR was carried out with 60 Vbeta primers and 13 Jbeta primers. The data were produced by immunoSEQ multiplex PCR, yet TCRdb's version contains in-frame clones alone and is incomplete. The table shows roughly 130,000 clones, with roughly 80% occurring only once. Sequenced: PBMCs. These receptors originate from a man aged 25 to 40 in good health and CMV-seronegative.

As for this clone: Other DNA variants within this sample encode the same CDR3. The V gene is TRBV14, the J gene TRBJ2-3; D may be TRBD2 (6 bases). V lost 1 base and J lost 9, with 14 bases in between. The CDR3 totals 14 residues. In germline, CDR1 is SGHDN, CDR2 FVKESK. The CDR3 DNA sequence: TGTGCCAGCAGCCAAGGAAGCGGGCGAGACACGCAGTATTTT. Encoded protein: CASSQGSGRDTQYF.

The rearrangement links TRBV5-1 to TRBJ2-1, with TRBD2 identical over 12 bases. After removal of 4 bases from V and 4 bases from J, the junction contained 3 bases not matched to a gene. Germline CDR1 reads SGHRS; CDR2 reads YFSETQ. CDR3 size: 15 residues. The CDR3 sequence is CASSPGTSGYNEQFF. As DNA, the CDR3 is TGCGCCAGCAGCCCGGGGACTAGCGGGTACAATGAGCAGTTCTTC.

The V call is TRBV19, the J call TRBJ2-2; TRBD2 matches at 9 bases. Germline V gene data show CDR1 as LNHDA and CDR2 as SQIVND (reference sequence). Trimming took 3 bases from V and 7 from J; bases not matched to a gene: 6. The CDR3 consists of 15 residues. This chain's CDR3 is CASSIGGRANGELFF. For the CDR3, the DNA is TGTGCCAGTAGTATCGGCGGGAGGGCCAACGGGGAGCTGTTTTTT.

For this clone: The junction departs from germline at one end; a sequencing error may be responsible. V and J are TRBV7-9 and TRBJ2-1; 7 nucleotides match TRBD2. This CDR3 is built from 15 residues. Looked up from germline, CDR1 is SEHNR and CDR2 is FQNEAQ (reference sequence). The CDR3 sequence: CSSSLARGRRNEQFF. Written as DNA, the CDR3 is TGTTCCAGCAGCTTAGCGCGCGGGAGACGCAATGAGCAGTTCTTC.

This clone was counted only a few times. The rearrangement uses TRBV5-4 and TRBJ1-1, with D unresolved. V was pared by 3 bases and J by 1 base, with 7 bases between. Germline V gene lookup returns CDR1 SGHNT and CDR2 YYREEE (reference sequence). The CDR3 has 13 residues. CDR3 DNA sequence: TGTGCCAGCAGCTGGGGAGGGAACACTGAAGCTTTCTTT. The encoded protein is CASSWGGNTEAFF.

The DNA of the CDR3 is TGTGCCTGGTTGTCGGGGGAGAGATTCTATGGCTACACCTTC. Translating it yields CAWLSGERFYGYTF. V and J are TRBV30 and TRBJ1-2; D is perhaps TRBD1 (5 bases). Germline CDR1 reads GTSNPN; CDR2 reads SVGIG (reference sequence). Trimming stripped 5 bases from V and 4 bases from J, with 17 bases between. The CDR3 spans 14 residues.

A few counts support this clone. The rearrangement joins TRBV29-1 to TRBJ1-3; TRBD1 matches at 7 bases. CDR3 length: 15 residues. V trimming: 6 bases; J trimming: 0 bases; junction bases outside the gene matches: 8. Germline CDR1 reads SQVTM; CDR2 reads ANQGSEA. CDR3 nucleotide sequence: TGCAGCGTCCGGGAGGGGACAGACTCTGGAAACACCATATATTTT. Translation: CSVREGTDSGNTIYF.

V gene TRBV19 combines with J gene TRBJ2-7, with 8 bases matching TRBD2. The CDR3 has 15 amino acids. The J segment lost 6 bases and the V segment lost 3 bases, leaving 10 bases of the junction unmatched. Per germline, CDR1 LNHDA and CDR2 SQIVND (reference sequence). This CDR3 is CASSIGTRGNGEQYF. The CDR3 nucleotides read TGTGCCAGTAGTATTGGGACTAGGGGTAACGGCGAGCAGTACTTC.

The rearrangement links TRBV15 to TRBJ1-5; 11 bases map to TRBD1. With 3 bases clipped from V and 6 bases from J, the junction kept 7 bases outside the gene matches. The germline CDR1 and CDR2 sequences are LNHNV and YYDKDF (reference sequence). The CDR3 contains 16 residues. In nucleotides, the CDR3 is TGTGCCACCAGCAGCGTCACGGGGACAGGGGGTCAGCCCCAGCATTTT. Amino acid sequence: CATSSVTGTGGQPQHF.

The genes are TRBV7-3 and TRBJ2-7, with 16 bases identical to TRBD2. Germline CDR1 is SGHTA and CDR2 is FQGTGA. V trimming: 3 bases; J trimming: 5 bases; junction bases outside the gene matches: 4. The CDR3 sequence is 16 residues long. The DNA of the CDR3 is TGTGCCAGCAGCTTGGGACTAGCGGGAGGGCTAAACGAGCAGTACTTC. Translating it yields CASSLGLAGGLNEQYF.

V usage is TRBV6-6 and J usage is TRBJ1-5, with TRBD1 as a possible D gene (5 bases). Trimming left V 5 bases short and J 3 bases short, with 14 bases between. The CDR3 consists of 15 residues. The germline CDR1 and CDR2 sequences are MNHNY and SVGAGI (reference sequence). As DNA, the CDR3 is TGTGCCAGCAGTAACAATCGACAGTACAATCAGCCCCAGCATTTT. As protein: CASSNNRQYNQPQHF.

The chain employs TRBV7-8 and TRBJ2-3; the D gene is possibly TRBD1 (6 bases). CDR3 size: 17 residues. Germline V gives CDR1 SGHVS, CDR2 FQNEAQ. V was pared by 5 bases and J by 4 bases, with 22 bases between. In DNA form, the CDR3 reads TGTGCCAGCAGCACACCGCACAGGGACCCCCAGCCAGATACGCAGTATTTT. As protein: CASSTPHRDPQPDTQYF.

This clone came up a few times. This chain joins TRBV6-5 and TRBJ1-2; TRBD1 agrees at 8 bases. V shed 5 bases, J shed 8 bases, and the junction held 13 bases outside the gene matches. Germline loops: CDR1 MNHEY, CDR2 SVGAGI. This CDR3 region has 15 residues. For the CDR3, the DNA is TGTGCCAGCAGTGCCGACAGGGGCTCCTTGTTCGGCTACACCTTC. Its protein product is CASSADRGSLFGYTF.

This chain joins TRBV6-1 and TRBJ2-7; 12 bases align to TRBD2. The V and J ends lost 4 bases and 6 bases, in that order; junction bases with no gene match: 10. Germline CDR1 is MNHNS and CDR2 is SASEGT. The CDR3 length is 16 residues. The CDR3: CASSGTLAGGSGEQYF. In DNA form, the CDR3 reads TGTGCCAGCAGTGGAACACTAGCGGGAGGATCGGGCGAGCAGTACTTC.

This chain links TRBV9 with TRBJ2-3, with D perhaps TRBD2 (6 bases). Per germline, CDR1 SGDLS and CDR2 YYNGEE. Trimming removed 4 bases from V and 0 bases from J, with 15 bases in between. This CDR3 spans 16 amino acids. The CDR3 DNA sequence: TGTGCCAGCAGCACGGGACTTACTACTAGCACAGATACGCAGTATTTT. Translated, it gives CASSTGLTTSTDTQYF.

The chain recombines TRBV7-3 with TRBJ2-2; no clear D. Between the trimmed V and J ends, which lost 5 bases and 6 bases, there was a span of 16 bases. Germline V gene lookup returns CDR1 SGHTA and CDR2 FQGTGA. The CDR3 sequence is 15 residues long. The CDR3 here is CASSPLSTLAGELFF. The CDR3 coding sequence is TGTGCCAGCAGCCCCCTTAGTACTCTCGCCGGGGAGCTGTTTTTT.

This chain links TRBV13 with TRBJ1-1; no firm D call. Trimming shortened V by 0 bases and J by 5 bases, and 7 bases separated the two germline ends. Germline V gives CDR1 PRHDT, CDR2 FYEKMQ (reference sequence). The CDR3 consists of 13 residues. This chain's CDR3 is CASSLGGWTEAFF. DNA for the CDR3: TGTGCCAGCAGCTTAGGGGGCTGGACTGAAGCTTTCTTT.

This clone has just one count. This chain joins TRBV5-4 and TRBJ2-3; TRBD2 agrees at 7 bases. The germline CDR1 and CDR2 sequences are SGHNT and YYREEE (reference sequence). The CDR3 spans 17 residues. V lost 4 bases and J lost 1; bases outside the gene matches: 12. Here the CDR3 DNA reads TGTGCCAGCAGCACCGGGGGAGCCCTAGCGGGCACAGATACGCAGTATTTT. Translated: CASSTGGALAGTDTQYF.

The J gene is TRBJ2-7, the V gene TRBV5-1; tentative D call: TRBD2 (6 bases). The CDR3 consists of 15 residues. Germline values: CDR1 SGHRS, CDR2 YFSETQ. V shed 4 bases and J shed 1 base, with 15 bases lying between them. The chain's CDR3 is CASSPEGIGSYEQYF. In DNA, the CDR3 is TGCGCCAGCAGCCCGGAGGGCATAGGGTCCTACGAGCAGTACTTC.

The V and J genes are TRBV7-2 and TRBJ1-2; D might be TRBD1 (6 bases). The CDR3 consists of 12 residues. V was clipped by 5 bases and J by 9 bases, with 13 bases between them. Germline CDR1 and CDR2: SGHTA and FQGNSA. This CDR3 is CASSLNRESYTF. The DNA of the CDR3 is TGTGCCAGCAGCCTAAACAGGGAGAGCTACACCTTC.

This chain joins TRBV10-3 and TRBJ2-5, with a tentative D call TRBD2 (5 bases). Germline V gives CDR1 ENHRY, CDR2 SYGVKD. V lost 6 bases and J 1 base, leaving 12 bases between the germline ends. The CDR3 runs to 14 residues. The CDR3 sequence is CAIRQAEGQETQYF. For the CDR3, the DNA is TGTGCCATCAGGCAAGCCGAGGGCCAAGAGACCCAGTACTTC.

The V and J genes are TRBV7-9 and TRBJ2-7, with 11 bases that match TRBD1. The CDR3 has 14 residues. Germline CDR1 is SEHNR and CDR2 is FQNEAQ (reference sequence). V lost 6 bases, J lost 7 bases, and 8 bases stayed unmatched. The CDR3 DNA is TGTGCCAGCAGGATCGGACAGGGGGCAGAAGAGCAGTACTTC. Its translation is CASRIGQGAEEQYF.

The chain recombines TRBV7-2 with TRBJ2-7; TRBD1 matches at 7 bases. Per the germline V gene, CDR1 is SGHTA and CDR2 is FQGNSA. Trimming removed 0 bases from V and 1 base from J; junction bases left unmatched: 6. This CDR3 has 16 amino acids. The CDR3 sequence is CASSLAGGAGSYEQYF. CDR3 bases: TGTGCCAGCAGCTTAGCAGGGGGCGCCGGGTCCTACGAGCAGTACTTC.

This clone was counted between two and nine times. The chain joins TRBV7-2 to TRBJ2-7, with a weak D call TRBD2 (5 bases). The germline V and J ends were trimmed by 1 base and 4 bases, with 11 bases remaining between them. CDR1 and CDR2 (germline): SGHTA, FQGNSA. CDR3 length: 14 residues. CDR3 residues: CASSLGERLYEQYF. CDR3 coding DNA: TGTGCCAGCAGCTTAGGGGAGAGACTGTACGAGCAGTACTTC.

The chain links TRBV6-5 to TRBJ2-7; tentatively, D is TRBD1 (6 bases). With 3 bases removed from V and 6 bases from J, the gap between germline ends came to 12 bases. CDR1 and CDR2 from the germline V gene are MNHEY and SVGAGI. The CDR3 contains 13 residues. This CDR3 is CASSYSTGTEQYF. In nucleotides, the CDR3 is TGTGCCAGCAGTTATTCTACAGGGACCGAGCAGTACTTC.

J is TRBJ1-5 and V is TRBV28; tentative D call: TRBD1 (5 bases). The V gene's germline CDR1 is MDHEN and CDR2 SYDVKM. The CDR3 consists of 17 residues. The germline V and J ends were trimmed by 0 bases and 2 bases, with 14 bases remaining between them. The CDR3 region has the DNA TGTGCCAGCAGTTTATGGTTTGGAGGGGTGGGCAATCAGCCCCAGCATTTT. This encodes CASSLWFGGVGNQPQHF.

This clone has a handful of counts. This sequence joins TRBV4-3 and TRBJ2-3, with D possibly matching TRBD2 (5 bases). Between the trimmed V and J ends, which lost 3 bases and 10 bases, there was a span of 14 bases. CDR1 and CDR2 (germline): LGHNA, YSLEER. CDR3 length equals 13 residues. CDR3: CASSQGVRESQYF. As DNA, the CDR3 is TGCGCCAGCAGCCAGGGAGTACGGGAATCGCAGTATTTT.

J is TRBJ2-5 and V is TRBV10-3, with 12 bases aligning to TRBD1. There are 17 residues in the CDR3. V was clipped by 6 bases and J by 4 bases; unmatched bases: 12. Germline V gene sequence: CDR1 ENHRY, CDR2 SYGVKD. The CDR3 DNA is TGTGCCATCAGCGAATCCGGGACAGGGGGCATAGGAGAGACCCAGTACTTC. It encodes CAISESGTGGIGETQYF.

This clone showed up just once. V usage is TRBV25-1 and J usage is TRBJ2-7; D is possibly TRBD1 (6 bases). The CDR3 has 14 residues. Germline V gene lookup returns CDR1 MGHDK and CDR2 SYGVNS. V lost 8 bases and J 2 bases, leaving 16 bases between the germline ends. The CDR3 nucleotides are TGTGCCAGCCCCCAACCGGGACAAGCCTACGAGCAGTACTTC. The encoded protein is CASPQPGQAYEQYF.

This clone has a single count. This sequence joins TRBV7-8 and TRBJ1-1; the D is unclear. Germline-derived CDR1 and CDR2 are SGHVS and FQNEAQ. The CDR3 sequence is 12 residues long. V lost 1 base to trimming and J lost 8 bases, with 8 bases between them. The CDR3 nucleotides read TGTGCCAGCAGCTTAGTTCAGGCAGAAGCTTTCTTT. Amino acids: CASSLVQAEAFF.